This entry lists 5 T cell receptor beta chains sequenced from one sample in a study of human T cells and chemical hapten exposure. TCRdb passed the RACE reads through MiXCR, listing each CDR3 protein once. The profile shows a few hundred thousand distinct CDR3 sequences, about 6% of them singletons. Time point denoted: patch test 2, 6 weeks after DPC sensitization. Treatment in this sample: therapeutic diphenylcyclopropenone sensitization with weekly scalp DPC. Sequences were derived from whole blood, sampled in connection with sensitization to the hapten diphenylcyclopropenone (DPC). These receptors were obtained from a young woman with alopecia areata. Some clones in this sample may be carry-over from other donors' samples.

This clonotype occurred a few times. The chain uses TRBV9 and TRBJ1-6; D perhaps matches TRBD1 (5 bases). V lost 1 base, J lost 8 bases, and 10 bases lay in between. The CDR3 contains 14 residues. Germline V gene lookup returns CDR1 SGDLS and CDR2 YYNGEE. Here the CDR3 reads CASSVKGRDSPLHF. The CDR3, as DNA: TGTGCCAGCAGCGTAAAGGGGCGGGATTCACCCCTCCACTTT.

The table lists this clonotype with a few counts. The chain has TRBV7-2 and TRBJ1-1, with D perhaps matching TRBD1 (5 bases). The CDR3 sequence is 15 residues long. Germline assignment: CDR1 SGHTA and CDR2 FQGNSA. V lost 4 bases to trimming and J lost 6 bases, with 18 bases between them. The CDR3 DNA is TGTGCCAGCAGCTCTTATGGGGCGCTGCTCGCTGAAGCTTTCTTT. Residues: CASSSYGALLAEAFF.

This clonotype was recorded many times. This sequence joins TRBV7-2 and TRBJ1-5; D is uncertain. V dropped 3 bases and J dropped 1 base, with 10 bases sitting between them. The V gene's germline CDR1 is SGHTA and CDR2 FQGNSA. The CDR3 extends over 15 amino acids. CDR3 sequence (DNA): TGTGCCAGCAGCTTGGGCAGATCGAGCAATCAGCCCCAGCATTTT. Translation gives CASSLGRSSNQPQHF. The whole variable domain, remainder taken from reference TRBV7-2 and TRBJ1-5, is GAGVSQSPSNKVTEKGKDVELRCDPISGHTALYWYRQSLGQGLEFLIYFQGNSAPDKSGLPSDRFSAERTGGSVSTLTIQRTQQEDSAVYLCASSLGRSSNQPQHFGDGTRLSIL.

At least ten counts were recorded for this clonotype. V usage is TRBV6-5 and J usage is TRBJ1-5; no definite D call. Per germline, CDR1 MNHEY and CDR2 SVGAGI. V dropped 8 bases and J dropped 2 bases, with 10 bases sitting between them. This CDR3 is built from 13 residues. CDR3 protein: CASRIRRNQPQHF. The CDR3 nucleotides read TGTGCCAGCCGAATTCGTCGCAATCAGCCCCAGCATTTT.

This clonotype was recorded at least ten times. This chain connects TRBV24-1 to TRBJ1-5, with 9 bases lining up with TRBD1. CDR1 is KGHDR, CDR2 SFDVKD, per germline. CDR3 size: 15 residues. J was trimmed by 7 bases and V by 9 bases; bases with no gene match: 12. Written as DNA, the CDR3 is TGTGCCACCGCCTTATCCGGGACAGGGTCGCAGCCCCAGCATTTT. The encoded protein is CATALSGTGSQPQHF.